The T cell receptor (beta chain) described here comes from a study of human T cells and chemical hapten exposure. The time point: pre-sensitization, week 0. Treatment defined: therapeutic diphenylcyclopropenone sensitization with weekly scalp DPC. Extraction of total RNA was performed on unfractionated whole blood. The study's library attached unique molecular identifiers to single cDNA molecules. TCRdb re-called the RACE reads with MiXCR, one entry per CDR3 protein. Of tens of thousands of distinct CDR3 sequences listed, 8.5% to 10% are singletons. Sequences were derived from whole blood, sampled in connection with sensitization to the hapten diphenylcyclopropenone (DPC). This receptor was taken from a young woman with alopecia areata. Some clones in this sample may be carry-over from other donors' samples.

The CDR3 reads CASSPTGGWQPQHF. CDR3 DNA sequence: TGTGCCAGCAGCCCTACAGGGGGTTGGCAGCCCCAGCATTTT. The chain links TRBV6-2 or TRBV6-3 to TRBJ1-5; 8 bases line up with TRBD1. The CDR3 runs 14 residues. J lost 7 bases, V lost 6 bases, and 8 bases had no gene match. CDR1 and CDR2 from the germline V gene are MNHEY and SVGEGT.